Included here is one T cell receptor (beta chain) sequence, with context. No antigen is known for it. These data come from a study of shared clonotypes between healthy human individuals. Study at large: The study drew on a couple of women and a few men aged 18 to 49 as donors. Study outcomes and limitations: Shared clonotypes across all four donors exceeded non-shared ones in generation probability. Estimated clonotype richness was generally higher in naive than memory subsets.

The CDR3 is made up of 15 amino acids. Trimming took 4 bases from V and 7 from J, leaving 18 bases between them. CDR1 is SGDLS, CDR2 YYNGEE, per germline. Only CD45RO-negative cells positively selected for CCR7 counted as naive CD8 cells, so terminally differentiated effector memory CD45RA+ cells were excluded. Profiling relied on immunoSEQ multiplex PCR, and the TCRdb table lists in-frame clones only, not all of them. This sample has millions of clones, with about 94% found just once. The sequenced sample was naive CD8+ T cells sorted from blood. The sequence came from a man younger than 30 in good health. The gene calls are TRBV9 and TRBJ2-1; D call uncertain. Here the CDR3 reads CASSHPTRPRNEQFF. CDR3 nucleotides: TGTGCCAGCAGCCATCCTACGAGGCCAAGGAATGAGCAGTTCTTC.